The 3 T cell receptor beta chains reported below all come from one sample, sequenced in a study of CD8+CD57+ T cells in acquired aplastic anemia. The template used for profiling TCR beta VDJ and CDR3 was genomic DNA. One entry per CDR3 protein results from TCRdb running MiXCR on the reads. The data hold about 220,000 distinct CDR3 sequences, with roughly 35% observed a single time. The sequenced material came from sorted CD4+, CD8+, or CD8+CD57+ T cells (not recorded which) from PBMCs. These receptors all come from a human donor in good health, serving as a control.

This chain joins TRBV20-1 and TRBJ2-3, with 8 bases matching TRBD2. Unmatched junction bases numbered 5, after V lost 6 bases and J lost 0 bases. The CDR3 has 14 residues. Germline lookup yields CDR1 DFQATT and CDR2 SNEGSKA (reference sequence). The CDR3 loop is CSAPIAGSTDTQYF. In DNA form, the CDR3 reads TGCAGTGCCCCCATAGCGGGGAGCACAGATACGCAGTATTTT.

For this clonotype: The junction differs from germline at one of its ends, possibly a read error. The J gene is TRBJ2-3, the V gene TRBV2, with D perhaps being TRBD1 or TRBD2 (5 bases each). Germline V gene lookup returns CDR1 SNHLY and CDR2 FYNNEI. The CDR3 has 15 residues. Here the CDR3 reads CASSGTSGATDTQYF. CDR3 bases: TGTGCCAGCAGTGGCACCTCCGGGGCCACAGACACGCAGTATTTT.

The rearrangement joins TRBV27 to TRBJ2-3; TRBD2 might be the D (5 bases). V shed 6 bases and J shed 3 bases, with 19 bases lying between them. The CDR3 consists of 16 residues. Germline V lookup: CDR1 MNHEY, CDR2 SMNVEV (reference sequence). CDR3 nucleotides: TGTGCCAGCAGCTTACAAAGATCGAGCGGAACAGATACGCAGTATTTT. Its translation: CASSLQRSSGTDTQYF.